These 26 T cell receptor beta chains originate from one sample sequenced in a study of blood T cell repertoires in COVID-19. TCRdb keeps only in-frame clones here, not all; method: immunoSEQ multiplex PCR. The table has approximately 200,000 clones, around 85% seen once. Sequenced material: PBMCs or T cells enriched from blood (not recorded which). These receptors were taken from a man in his forties who had recovered from COVID-19.

The chain combines TRBV7-3 with TRBJ1-1; a weak D match, TRBD1 (5 bases). Trimming shortened V by 5 bases and J by 4 bases, and 17 bases separated the two germline ends. The CDR3 spans 15 residues. Germline assignment: CDR1 SGHTA and CDR2 FQGTGA. CDR3 in amino acids: CASSLLGGGGTEAFF. Written as DNA, the CDR3 is TGTGCCAGCAGCCTTCTGGGCGGGGGAGGCACTGAAGCTTTCTTT.

The chain recombines TRBV5-1 with TRBJ2-7; D may be TRBD2 (6 bases). The germline gives CDR1 SGHRS, CDR2 YFSETQ. The CDR3 totals 14 residues. With 5 bases removed from V and 6 bases from J, the gap between germline ends came to 18 bases. CDR3 amino acids: CASRDGGAHAEQYF. The DNA of the CDR3 is TGCGCCAGCAGAGATGGCGGGGCCCACGCCGAGCAGTACTTC. The whole variable domain, filled in from reference TRBV5-1 and TRBJ2-7, reads KAGVTQTPRYLIKTRGQQVTLSCSPISGHRSVSWYQQTPGQGLQFLFEYFSETQRNKGNFPGRFSGRQFSNSRSEMNVSTLELGDSALYLCASRDGGAHAEQYFGPGTRLTVT.

Worth noting for this clone: The sample contains more than one DNA sequence encoding this CDR3. J is TRBJ1-1 and V is TRBV18; D gene unclear. Trimming removed 3 bases from V and 0 bases from J, with 5 bases in between. The germline gives CDR1 KGHSH, CDR2 LQKENI. The CDR3 is 13 residues long. CDR3 bases: TGTGCCAGCTCACCGAGCATGAACACTGAAGCTTTCTTT. It encodes CASSPSMNTEAFF.

J is TRBJ1-6 and V is TRBV18; maybe TRBD1 (5 bases). This CDR3 has 12 amino acids. Trimming removed 3 bases at V and 9 bases at J, with 6 bases between. Germline V lookup: CDR1 KGHSH, CDR2 LQKENI. The CDR3 spells CASSPGGSPLHF. CDR3 coding DNA: TGTGCCAGCTCACCGGGGGGTTCACCCCTCCACTTT.

Comment on this clone: The junction departs from germline at one end; a sequencing error may be responsible. Other DNA sequences within the sample encode an identical CDR3. The chain combines TRBV30 with TRBJ1-6; no definite D call. Per germline, CDR1 GTSNPN and CDR2 SVGIG (reference sequence). This CDR3 region has 12 residues. The CDR3 spells CAWNLPRSPLHF. The CDR3 DNA reads as TGTGCTTGGAATCTTCCCCGTTCACCCCTCCACTTT. Full variable domain (missing parts from reference TRBV30 and TRBJ1-6): SQTIHQWPATLVQPVGSPLSLECTVEGTSNPNLYWYRQAAGRGLQLLFYSVGIGQISSEVPQNLSASRPQDRQFILSSKKLLLSDSGFYLCAWNLPRSPLHFGNGTRLTVT.

The chain couples TRBV9 to TRBJ2-2, with D unclear. The CDR3 runs to 12 residues. Deletions cut 3 bases from V and 5 bases from J, with 5 bases between. Germline V gives CDR1 SGDLS, CDR2 YYNGEE. CDR3 region: CASSEATGELFF. CDR3 bases: TGTGCCAGCAGCGAAGCAACCGGGGAGCTGTTTTTT.

The chain couples TRBV3-1 (or the pseudogene TRBV3-2) to TRBJ2-7; 8 bases are shared with TRBD2. V lost 0 bases, J lost 4 bases, and 14 bases stayed unmatched. Germline V gives CDR1 LGHDT, CDR2 YNNKEL (reference sequence). CDR3 size: 18 residues. As DNA, the CDR3 is TGTGCCAGCAGCCAAGATCCGGTCGTGCGGGAGGTTGGATACGAGCAGTACTTC. Amino acid sequence: CASSQDPVVREVGYEQYF.

Here the CDR3 reads CATDNNYGYTF. CDR3 nucleotide sequence: TGTGCCACGGACAACAACTATGGCTACACCTTC. The J gene is TRBJ1-2, the V gene TRBV19, with a possible D match to TRBD1 (5 bases). The V end lost 10 bases, the J end lost 2 bases, and 8 bases lay between the germline ends. This CDR3 comprises 11 residues. The germline gives CDR1 LNHDA, CDR2 SQIVND (reference sequence).

CDR3: CASSLNRGNTIYF. CDR3 nucleotide sequence: TGTGCCAGCAGTTTAAACAGGGGGAACACCATATATTTT. The chain combines TRBV27 with TRBJ1-3; 8 bases agree with TRBD1. V was clipped by 2 bases and J by 7 bases; unmatched bases: 1. The CDR3 is 13 residues long. Per the germline V gene, CDR1 is MNHEY and CDR2 is SMNVEV (reference sequence).

Points on this clone: One junction end disagrees with the germline gene, perhaps due to a read error. This chain links TRBV7-9 with TRBJ2-1; 12 bases align to TRBD2. This CDR3 has 15 residues. The germline V gene has CDR1 SEHNR and CDR2 FQNEAQ (reference sequence). This CDR3 reads CASSLAGGQTNEQFF. DNA for the CDR3: TGTGCCAGCAGCCTAGCGGGAGGGCAAACCAATGAGCAGTTCTTC.

This clone was recorded only once. Distinct nucleotide sequences in the sample also encode this CDR3. V gene TRBV12-3 or TRBV12-4 combines with J gene TRBJ2-7; no definite D call. Trimming removed 0 bases at V and 4 bases at J, with 4 bases between. The CDR3 covers 12 residues. The CDR3 protein is CASSLAGYEQYF. The CDR3 region has the DNA TGTGCCAGCAGTTTAGCCGGTTACGAGCAGTACTTC.

CDR3 loop: CASSEEGLAGDEQYF. The CDR3 DNA follows: TGTGCCAGCAGTGAAGAGGGACTAGCGGGAGACGAGCAGTACTTC. V is TRBV2 and J is TRBJ2-7, with 14 bases that match TRBD2. Unmatched junction bases numbered 1, after V lost 1 base and J lost 5 bases. Germline CDR1 is SNHLY and CDR2 is FYNNEI. This CDR3 has 15 residues.

The rearrangement links TRBV12-3 or TRBV12-4 to TRBJ2-7; D might be TRBD2 (5 bases). The CDR3 extends over 12 amino acids. V dropped 3 bases and J dropped 6 bases, with 9 bases sitting between them. As DNA, the CDR3 is TGTGCCAGCAGTTTGGGCGGGCGCGAGCAGTACTTC. Its protein product is CASSLGGREQYF.

V is TRBV25-1 and J is TRBJ2-2; 10 nucleotides agree with TRBD1. This CDR3 spans 15 amino acids. Germline values: CDR1 MGHDK, CDR2 SYGVNS. With 4 bases clipped from V and 3 bases from J, the junction kept 2 bases outside the gene matches. CDR3 nucleotides: TGTGCCAGCAGTGCGGACAGGGGGTACACCGGGGAGCTGTTTTTT. Translated: CASSADRGYTGELFF.

A few counts support this clone. The chain uses TRBV6-5 and TRBJ2-7, with D uncertain. This CDR3 contains 12 residues. The germline V and J ends were trimmed by 5 bases and 0 bases, with 5 bases remaining between them. Germline values: CDR1 MNHEY, CDR2 SVGAGI. The CDR3 sequence: CASSPSSYEQYF. The DNA for the CDR3 is TGTGCCAGCAGTCCGAGCTCCTACGAGCAGTACTTC.

This clone was observed once. The chain combines TRBV4-2 with TRBJ1-4; no reliable D call. This CDR3 has 16 residues. CDR1 LGHNA and CDR2 YNFKEQ come from the germline V gene. V lost 0 bases, J lost 0 bases, and 8 bases lay in between. The CDR3 protein is CASSQDTRPTNEKLFF. Here the CDR3 DNA reads TGTGCCAGCAGCCAAGACACGAGGCCAACTAATGAAAAACTGTTTTTT.

The V call is TRBV6-6, the J call TRBJ2-2; 10 bases match TRBD2. Trimming took 6 bases from V and 5 from J; bases not matched to a gene: 6. This CDR3 is built from 15 residues. CDR1 is MNHNY, CDR2 SVGAGI, per germline (reference sequence). Here the CDR3 DNA reads TGTGCCAGCAGCCTCCCGACTAGCGGGACCGGGGAGCTGTTTTTT. It codes for CASSLPTSGTGELFF.

The chain is built from TRBV4-1 and TRBJ1-2; 7 bases fit TRBD1. Germline V CDR1 and CDR2: MGHRA, YSYEKL. This CDR3 contains 16 residues. After removal of 0 bases from V and 8 bases from J, the junction contained 12 bases not matched to a gene. The CDR3 nucleotides read TGCGCCAGCAGCCAAGATCGTGGCAGGGGGTCCAGGGGCTACACCTTC. As protein: CASSQDRGRGSRGYTF.

The chain links TRBV30 to TRBJ2-7, with D possibly being TRBD2 (6 bases). Trimming took 6 bases from V and 5 from J, leaving 14 bases between them. This CDR3 contains 12 residues. CDR1 is GTSNPN, CDR2 SVGIG, per germline (reference sequence). The CDR3 DNA reads TGTGCCTGTGCGGGGCCCGGGGACGAGCAGTACTTC. Its protein product is CACAGPGDEQYF.

This chain connects TRBV7-3 to TRBJ2-5, with a tentative D call TRBD2 (6 bases). CDR1 and CDR2 from the germline V gene are SGHTA and FQGTGA. The CDR3 has 16 amino acids. V lost 2 bases to trimming and J lost 5 bases, with 18 bases between them. The CDR3 loop reads CASSLGWHSGSETQYF. In DNA form, the CDR3 reads TGTGCCAGCAGCTTAGGCTGGCATAGCGGCTCTGAGACCCAGTACTTC.

The rearrangement links TRBV5-1 to TRBJ1-6; D is perhaps TRBD1 (5 bases). The germline gives CDR1 SGHRS, CDR2 YFSETQ. Trimming removed 0 bases from V and 4 bases from J, with 5 bases in between. The length of the CDR3 is 14 residues. This CDR3 is CASSLGQYNSPLHF. The CDR3 nucleotides read TGCGCCAGCAGCTTGGGACAGTATAATTCACCCCTCCACTTT. The whole variable domain, remainder taken from reference TRBV5-1 and TRBJ1-6, is KAGVTQTPRYLIKTRGQQVTLSCSPISGHRSVSWYQQTPGQGLQFLFEYFSETQRNKGNFPGRFSGRQFSNSRSEMNVSTLELGDSALYLCASSLGQYNSPLHFGNGTRLTVT.

This clone was detected only once. The chain carries TRBV2 and TRBJ2-1; TRBD1 matches at 9 bases. The CDR3 totals 16 residues. Germline V gene lookup returns CDR1 SNHLY and CDR2 FYNNEI. After removal of 4 bases from V and 1 base from J, the junction contained 5 bases not matched to a gene. CDR3 bases: TGTGCCAGCAGTGCTAGGGACAGGGTATCCTACAATGAGCAGTTCTTC. Protein product: CASSARDRVSYNEQFF.

The V gene is TRBV11-3, the J gene TRBJ2-1; D possibly corresponds to TRBD2 (6 bases). V was pared by 5 bases and J by 7 bases, with 18 bases between. The CDR3 sequence is 15 residues long. The germline V gene encodes CDR1 SGHNT and CDR2 YENEEA. CDR3 coding DNA: TGTGCCAGCAGCCCCACATCATTTGGGGGGAATGAGCAGTTCTTC. Its protein is CASSPTSFGGNEQFF. The variable domain in full, completed from reference TRBV11-3 and TRBJ2-1, reads EAGVVQSPRYKIIEKKQPVAFWCNPISGHNTLYWYLQNLGQGPELLIRYENEEAVDDSQLPKDRFSAERLKGVDSTLKIQPAELGDSAVYLCASSPTSFGGNEQFFGPGTRLTVL.

This CDR3 is CSAAISGRADGNIQYF. In DNA, the CDR3 is TGCAGCGCTGCAATTAGCGGGAGGGCCGATGGAAACATTCAGTACTTC. This chain uses TRBV29-1 with TRBJ2-4, with 11 bases lining up with TRBD2. J gave up 6 bases and V 7 bases, and 14 bases lay outside the gene matches. CDR3 length: 16 residues. In germline, CDR1 is SQVTM, CDR2 ANQGSEA.

This clone appeared a single time. The genes are TRBV18 and TRBJ2-7; the match to TRBD1 covers 9 bases. Germline assignment: CDR1 KGHSH and CDR2 LQKENI. There are 14 residues in the CDR3. V lost 2 bases to trimming and J lost 7 bases; unmatched junction nucleotides: 6. CDR3 sequence reads: CASSPAQGAREQYF. For the CDR3, the DNA is TGTGCCAGCTCACCAGCACAGGGGGCCCGGGAGCAGTACTTC.

This clone turned up a few times. V usage is TRBV11-2 and J usage is TRBJ1-1, with D possibly TRBD1 on 5 matching bases. CDR1 and CDR2 (germline): SGHAT, FQNNGV. The CDR3 consists of 14 residues. The germline V and J ends were trimmed by 1 base and 2 bases, with 8 bases remaining between them. The CDR3 sequence is CASSLVQDNTEAFF. CDR3 coding DNA: TGTGCCAGCAGCTTAGTACAGGACAACACTGAAGCTTTCTTT.